These 15 T cell receptor beta chains originate from one sample sequenced in a study of shared clonotypes between healthy human individuals. Repertoires were generated with immunoSEQ multiplex PCR, while TCRdb's copy carries only in-frame clones and drops some. This table has about 2.4 million clones, approximately 93% appearing once. The source material was naive CD4+ T cells from PBMCs. Subset: CD45RA+ positively selected. The receptors shown here come from a man aged 18 to 29 in good health. Some clones in this sample may be carry-over from other donors' samples.

Turning to this clone: Other DNA sequences from this sample encode an identical CDR3 as well. V and J are TRBV5-1 and TRBJ1-4; weak D call: TRBD1 (5 bases). The CDR3 contains 15 residues. Trimming took off 0 bases at V and 3 bases at J, with 9 bases between the two ends. Per the germline V gene, CDR1 is SGHRS and CDR2 is YFSETQ. The CDR3 bases are TGCGCCAGCAGCTTGGGGGGCAGTCCTAATGAAAAACTGTTTTTT. It specifies CASSLGGSPNEKLFF.

The chain couples TRBV6-5 to TRBJ2-5; possibly TRBD2 for D (6 bases). Germline V CDR1 and CDR2: MNHEY, SVGAGI. The CDR3 extends over 12 amino acids. V lost 6 bases to trimming and J lost 5 bases, with 10 bases between them. CDR3 region: CASRASGETQYF. CDR3 sequence (DNA): TGTGCCAGCAGGGCCAGCGGGGAGACCCAGTACTTC.

The gene calls are TRBV11-3 and TRBJ2-2; D may correspond to TRBD1 or TRBD2 (5 bases each). The germline V gene encodes CDR1 SGHNT and CDR2 YENEEA. CDR3 length: 15 amino acids. Trimming cost V 1 base and J 0 bases, with 6 bases left between them. The CDR3 DNA reads TGTGCCAGCAGCTTAGGGGACCCGAACACCGGGGAGCTGTTTTTT. Encoded protein: CASSLGDPNTGELFF.

The rearrangement links TRBV6-5 to TRBJ2-2; 12 nucleotides align to TRBD2. V was pared by 4 bases and J by 5 bases, with 5 bases of the junction left unmatched. CDR1 MNHEY and CDR2 SVGAGI come from the germline V gene. This CDR3 contains 16 residues. DNA for the CDR3: TGTGCCAGCAGTTCTAGCGGGAGGGGCGGTACCGGGGAGCTGTTTTTT. Translation: CASSSSGRGGTGELFF.

The chain has TRBV5-8 and TRBJ1-1; the match to TRBD1 covers 7 bases. Germline CDR1 reads SGHTS; CDR2 reads YDEGEE. V lost 3 bases and J lost 5; bases outside the gene matches: 7. The CDR3 spans 14 residues. The CDR3 sequence: CASSSPTGYTEAFF. In nucleotides, the CDR3 is TGTGCCAGCAGCTCCCCGACAGGGTATACTGAAGCTTTCTTT.

The rearrangement joins TRBV5-1 to TRBJ2-1; 15 bases fit TRBD2. The germline CDR1 and CDR2 sequences are SGHRS and YFSETQ. The CDR3 is 21 residues long. With V trimmed by 3 bases and J by 0 bases, 13 bases remained unmatched. CDR3 amino acids: CASSSLTGTSGRISSYNEQFF. CDR3 nucleotide sequence: TGCGCCAGCAGCTCCTTAACAGGGACTAGCGGGAGGATCAGCTCCTACAATGAGCAGTTCTTC.

This chain links TRBV18 with TRBJ1-5; D is ambiguous. Between the trimmed V and J ends, which lost 6 bases and 5 bases, there was a span of 14 bases. This CDR3 is built from 14 residues. The V gene's germline CDR1 is KGHSH and CDR2 LQKENI. CDR3 DNA: TGTGCCAGCTCCCCTGACACCATTTATCAGCCCCAGCATTTT. This encodes CASSPDTIYQPQHF.

V gene TRBV4-2 combines with J gene TRBJ2-1; the match to TRBD2 covers 9 bases. This CDR3 region has 16 residues. In germline, CDR1 is LGHNA, CDR2 YNFKEQ. V dropped 0 bases and J dropped 4; count of bases not matched to a gene: 4. The CDR3 protein is CASSQDSSGAYNEQFF. As DNA, the CDR3 is TGTGCCAGCAGCCAAGATTCTAGCGGGGCATACAATGAGCAGTTCTTC.

J is TRBJ1-2 and V is TRBV5-4; unclear D gene. The length of the CDR3 is 11 residues. Germline lookup yields CDR1 SGHNT and CDR2 YYREEE (reference sequence). Between the trimmed V and J ends, which lost 0 bases and 3 bases, there was a span of 0 bases. The CDR3 sequence is CASSLDYGYTF. The CDR3 DNA sequence: TGTGCCAGCAGCTTGGACTATGGCTACACCTTC.

This clone came up once. The rearrangement joins TRBV18 to TRBJ2-7; tentatively, D is TRBD2 (6 bases). CDR3 size: 14 residues. From germline, CDR1 is KGHSH and CDR2 LQKENI. The V and J ends lost 6 bases and 3 bases respectively, with 15 bases between them. CDR3 amino acids: CASSPPDYYYEQYF. The CDR3 nucleotides read TGTGCCAGCTCCCCGCCGGACTATTACTACGAGCAGTACTTC.

CDR3 in DNA: TGTGCCAGCAGCCGAGATGGGGCCGGGACAGGGTATTATGAGCAGTACTTC. Its translation: CASSRDGAGTGYYEQYF. The J gene is TRBJ2-7, the V gene TRBV7-3; 9 nucleotides line up with TRBD1. The CDR3 extends over 17 amino acids. Germline-derived CDR1 and CDR2 are SGHTA and FQGTGA. Unmatched junction bases numbered 18, after V lost 5 bases and J lost 7 bases.

The rearrangement links TRBV2 to TRBJ1-2; D unclear. This CDR3 region has 15 residues. In germline, CDR1 is SNHLY, CDR2 FYNNEI. Trimming removed 6 bases at V and 4 bases at J, with 18 bases between. CDR3: CASSRTSLRTYGYTF. In DNA form, the CDR3 reads TGTGCCAGCAGCAGAACGTCGCTACGAACCTATGGCTACACCTTC. The full variable domain, with the rest looked up from reference TRBV2 and TRBJ1-2, is EPEVTQTPSHQVTQMGQEVILRCVPISNHLYFYWYRQILGQKVEFLVSFYNNEISEKSEIFDDQFSVERPDGSNFTLKIRSTKLEDSAMYFCASSRTSLRTYGYTFGSGTRLTVV.

The chain employs TRBV28 and TRBJ1-1; 8 positions agree with TRBD1. CDR1 is MDHEN, CDR2 SYDVKM, per germline. The CDR3 is 13 amino acids. The ends lost 6 bases at V and 11 bases at J; junction bases unmatched: 11. Here the CDR3 DNA reads TGTGCCAGCAGGGACCGGGACAGGCTGGAGGCTTTCTTT. Translated: CASRDRDRLEAFF. The full variable domain, with the rest looked up from reference TRBV28 and TRBJ1-1, is DVKVTQSSRYLVKRTGEKVFLECVQDMDHENMFWYRQDPGLGLRLIYFSYDVKMKEKGDIPEGYSVSREKKERFSLILESASTNQTSMYLCASRDRDRLEAFFGQGTRLTVV.

This sequence joins TRBV6-4 and TRBJ1-5, with a weak D call TRBD1 (5 bases). This CDR3 comprises 16 residues. V shed 0 bases and J shed 7 bases, with 16 bases lying between them. Germline V gene sequence: CDR1 MRHNA, CDR2 SNTAGT. CDR3 in amino acids: CASSDSAGRPRQPQHF. The CDR3 nucleotides are TGTGCCAGCAGTGACTCGGCAGGGCGGCCCCGGCAGCCCCAGCATTTT.

The rearrangement joins TRBV7-9 to TRBJ2-1; D may be TRBD2 (6 bases). This CDR3 region has 16 residues. V was pared by 5 bases and J by 6 bases, with 20 bases between. CDR1 and CDR2 from the germline V gene are SEHNR and FQNEAQ (reference sequence). The CDR3 loop is CASSPPTGVGSNEQFF. The DNA of the CDR3 is TGTGCCAGCAGCCCTCCAACGGGGGTGGGGAGCAATGAGCAGTTCTTC.